This T cell receptor (beta chain) originates from a study of T cell responses to AZD1222 COVID-19 vaccine. Sequencing was performed with immunoSEQ multiplex PCR; in TCRdb, only in-frame clones are kept and a portion is missing. The data show about 93,000 clones, with approximately 89% seen just once and approximately 2.8% held by the top ten. Turning to this clone: Its antigen is still unknown.

This CDR3 is 16 amino acids long. Trimming removed 0 bases from V and 3 bases from J, with 12 bases in between. The germline V gene has CDR1 SGHVS and CDR2 FNYEAQ. Study-wide points: Researchers report vaccine-associated CD4 TCRs spanning spike, with dominance at 160-218 and 743-854. The study sampled repertoires only after the peak T cell response. Reportedly, close to half of spike-specific TCRs are directed against unmutated variant regions. In a largely white British group with more females than males, clonal diversity was possibly underestimated.

The sequence derives from an adult in good health. This sample comprised peripheral blood, obtained on day 0 of MenACWY control vaccination. V and J are TRBV7-6 and TRBJ1-5; TRBD1 is a possible D gene (5 bases). This chain's CDR3 is CASSLAPAGSNQPQHF. CDR3 bases: TGTGCCAGCAGCTTAGCCCCCGCAGGGTCCAATCAGCCCCAGCATTTT.